Shown below are 5 T cell receptor beta chains from a single sample sequenced in a study of OX40 agonist ivuxolimab in advanced cancers. Library preparation was by the immunoSEQ multiplex PCR assay. Sourced from immuneACCESS, this table was stored by TCRdb with only in-frame sequences that have V and J called. A share of the clones is absent; for the studies checked, an unresolved V gene accounts for under half, and the remainder has no known explanation. The sample data list about 79,000 clones, and around 90% of these were observed just once. The ten largest account for about 3.8% of the sample. This specimen was CD4+ or CD8+ T cells sorted from blood, taken in a trial of the OX40 agonist ivuxolimab. Receptors originate from an adult with an advanced solid tumor such as melanoma, head and neck, liver or kidney cancer.

This chain links TRBV5-1 with TRBJ1-1, with D unclear. CDR1 and CDR2 from the germline V gene are SGHRS and YFSETQ. Trimming shortened V by 0 bases and J by 1 base, and 7 bases separated the two germline ends. The CDR3 totals 14 residues. The CDR3 here is CASSLAQQNTEAFF. The CDR3 coding sequence is TGCGCCAGCAGCTTGGCCCAGCAGAACACTGAAGCTTTCTTT.

The V and J genes are TRBV2 and TRBJ2-7; D call uncertain. Germline CDR1 is SNHLY and CDR2 is FYNNEI. The CDR3 runs 13 residues. V lost 4 bases to trimming and J lost 3 bases, with 10 bases between them. CDR3: CASSGSLIYEQYF. Written as DNA, the CDR3 is TGTGCCAGCAGTGGATCGCTAATCTACGAGCAGTACTTC.

CDR3 protein: CASSFSGVLTLNYGYTF. The CDR3 DNA follows: TGTGCCAGCAGTTTTTCAGGGGTCCTCACTCTTAACTATGGCTACACCTTC. V is TRBV27 and J is TRBJ1-2, with D possibly matching TRBD1 (6 bases). Per the germline V gene, CDR1 is MNHEY and CDR2 is SMNVEV (reference sequence). The length of the CDR3 is 17 residues. V was clipped by 3 bases and J by 1 base, with 18 bases between them.

V gene TRBV11-3 combines with J gene TRBJ2-1; the match to TRBD2 covers 8 bases. V trimming: 1 base; J trimming: 4 bases; junction bases outside the gene matches: 9. In germline, CDR1 is SGHNT, CDR2 YENEEA. CDR3 length: 17 amino acids. The CDR3 DNA follows: TGTGCCAGCAGCTTAGGGAGGGCTAGCGGGTTGTACAATGAGCAGTTCTTC. This sequence encodes CASSLGRASGLYNEQFF. The full variable domain, completed using reference TRBV11-3 and TRBJ2-1, is EAGVVQSPRYKIIEKKQPVAFWCNPISGHNTLYWYLQNLGQGPELLIRYENEEAVDDSQLPKDRFSAERLKGVDSTLKIQPAELGDSAVYLCASSLGRASGLYNEQFFGPGTRLTVL.

Only a few counts were recorded for this clone. The chain joins TRBV5-1 to TRBJ1-5, with D hard to call. V was pared by 2 bases and J by 6 bases, with 9 bases between. This CDR3 region has 13 residues. In germline, CDR1 is SGHRS, CDR2 YFSETQ. The CDR3 here is CASSLGERQPQHF. The DNA of the CDR3 is TGCGCCAGCAGCTTAGGCGAGCGTCAGCCCCAGCATTTT.